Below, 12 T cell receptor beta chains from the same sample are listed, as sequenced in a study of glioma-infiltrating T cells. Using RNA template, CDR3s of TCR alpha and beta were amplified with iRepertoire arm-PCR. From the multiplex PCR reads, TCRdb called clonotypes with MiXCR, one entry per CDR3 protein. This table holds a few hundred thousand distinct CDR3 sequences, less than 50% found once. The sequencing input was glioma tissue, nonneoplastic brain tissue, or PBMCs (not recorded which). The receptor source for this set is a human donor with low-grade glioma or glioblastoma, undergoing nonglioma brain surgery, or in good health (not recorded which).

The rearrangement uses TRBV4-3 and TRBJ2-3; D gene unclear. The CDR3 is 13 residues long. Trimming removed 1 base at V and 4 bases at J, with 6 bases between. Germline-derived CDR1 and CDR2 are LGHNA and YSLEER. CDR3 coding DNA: TGCGCCAGCAGCCAAGTACACCCAGATACGCAGTATTTT. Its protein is CASSQVHPDTQYF.

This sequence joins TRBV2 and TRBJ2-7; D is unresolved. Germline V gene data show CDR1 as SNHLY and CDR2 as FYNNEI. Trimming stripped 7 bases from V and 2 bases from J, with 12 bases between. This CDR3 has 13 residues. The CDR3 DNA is TGTGCCAGCAATTATGACGGAGCCTACGAGCAGTACTTC. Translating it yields CASNYDGAYEQYF.

The CDR3 nucleotides read TGCAGCGTTGAAGATTCGCGGGAGCGGTACAATGAGCAGTTCTTC. The encoded protein is CSVEDSRERYNEQFF. The chain has TRBV29-1 and TRBJ2-1; 7 bases fit TRBD2. The V gene's germline CDR1 is SQVTM and CDR2 ANQGSEA. V was clipped by 0 bases and J by 4 bases; unmatched bases: 6. The CDR3 is 15 residues long.

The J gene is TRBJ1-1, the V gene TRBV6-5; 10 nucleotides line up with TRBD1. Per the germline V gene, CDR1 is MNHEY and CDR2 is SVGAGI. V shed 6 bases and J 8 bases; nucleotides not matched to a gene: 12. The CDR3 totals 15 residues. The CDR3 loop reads CASSLRQGASREAFF. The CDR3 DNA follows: TGTGCCAGCAGCCTTCGACAGGGGGCTAGCCGGGAAGCTTTCTTT.

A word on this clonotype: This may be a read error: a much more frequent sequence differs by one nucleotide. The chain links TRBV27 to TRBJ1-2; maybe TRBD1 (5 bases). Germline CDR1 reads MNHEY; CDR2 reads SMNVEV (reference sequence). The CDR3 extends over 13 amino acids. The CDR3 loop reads CASSLAGRHGYIF. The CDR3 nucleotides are TGTGCCAGCAGTTTAGCAGGGAGGCATGGCTACATCTTC.

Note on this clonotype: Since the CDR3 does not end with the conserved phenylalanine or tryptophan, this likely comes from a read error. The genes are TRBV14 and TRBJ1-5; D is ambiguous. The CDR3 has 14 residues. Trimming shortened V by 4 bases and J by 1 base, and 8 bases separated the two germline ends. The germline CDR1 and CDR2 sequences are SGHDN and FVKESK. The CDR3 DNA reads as TGTGCCAGCAGCCGCTTAAAGAGCAATCAGCCCCAGCATCTT. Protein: CASSRLKSNQPQHL.

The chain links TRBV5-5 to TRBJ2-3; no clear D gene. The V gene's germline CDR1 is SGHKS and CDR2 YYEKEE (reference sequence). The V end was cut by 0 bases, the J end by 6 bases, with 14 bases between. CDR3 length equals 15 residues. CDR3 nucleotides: TGTGCCAGCAGCTTGGTCGGTGTTGTCACGGATACGCAGTATTTT. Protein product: CASSLVGVVTDTQYF.

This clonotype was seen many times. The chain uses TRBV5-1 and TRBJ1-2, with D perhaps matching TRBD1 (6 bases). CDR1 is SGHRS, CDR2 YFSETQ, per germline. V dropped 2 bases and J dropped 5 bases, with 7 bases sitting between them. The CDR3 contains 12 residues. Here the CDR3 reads CASSFQGYGYTF. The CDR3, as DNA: TGCGCCAGCAGCTTCCAGGGGTATGGCTACACCTTC.

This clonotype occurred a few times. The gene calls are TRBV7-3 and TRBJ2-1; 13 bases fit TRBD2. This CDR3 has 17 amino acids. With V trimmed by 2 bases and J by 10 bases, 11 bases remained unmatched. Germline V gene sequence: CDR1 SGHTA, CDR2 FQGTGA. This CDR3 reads CASSLVAGLAGVGEQFF. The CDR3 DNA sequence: TGTGCCAGCAGCTTAGTGGCCGGACTAGCGGGAGTCGGGGAGCAGTTCTTC. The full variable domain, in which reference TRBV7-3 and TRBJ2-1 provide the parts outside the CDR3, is GAGVSQTPSNKVTEKGKYVELRCDPISGHTALYWYRQSLGQGPEFLIYFQGTGAADDSGLPNDRFFAVRPEGSVSTLKIQRTERGDSAVYLCASSLVAGLAGVGEQFFGPGTRLTVL.

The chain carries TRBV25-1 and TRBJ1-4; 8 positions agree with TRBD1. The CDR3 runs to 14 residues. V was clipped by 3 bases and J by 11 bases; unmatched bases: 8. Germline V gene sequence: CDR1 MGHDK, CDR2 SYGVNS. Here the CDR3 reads CASSEDRVVEKLFF. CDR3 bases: TGTGCCAGCAGTGAGGACAGGGTCGTTGAGAAACTGTTTTTT.

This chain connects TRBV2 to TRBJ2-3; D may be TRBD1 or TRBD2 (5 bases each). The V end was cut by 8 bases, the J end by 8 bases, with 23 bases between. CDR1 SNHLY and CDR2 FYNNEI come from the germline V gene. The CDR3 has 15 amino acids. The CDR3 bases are TGTGCCAGCGGCGCCGGGACGGGGACCGGTGGTACGCAGTATTTT. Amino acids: CASGAGTGTGGTQYF.

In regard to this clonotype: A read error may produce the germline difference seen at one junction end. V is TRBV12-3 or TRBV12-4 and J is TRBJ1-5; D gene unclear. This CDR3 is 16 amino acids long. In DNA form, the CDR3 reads TGTGCCAGCAGTTTGGTTCGGCCGGGTGGCAATCAGCCCCAGCACTTT. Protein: CASSLVRPGGNQPQHF.